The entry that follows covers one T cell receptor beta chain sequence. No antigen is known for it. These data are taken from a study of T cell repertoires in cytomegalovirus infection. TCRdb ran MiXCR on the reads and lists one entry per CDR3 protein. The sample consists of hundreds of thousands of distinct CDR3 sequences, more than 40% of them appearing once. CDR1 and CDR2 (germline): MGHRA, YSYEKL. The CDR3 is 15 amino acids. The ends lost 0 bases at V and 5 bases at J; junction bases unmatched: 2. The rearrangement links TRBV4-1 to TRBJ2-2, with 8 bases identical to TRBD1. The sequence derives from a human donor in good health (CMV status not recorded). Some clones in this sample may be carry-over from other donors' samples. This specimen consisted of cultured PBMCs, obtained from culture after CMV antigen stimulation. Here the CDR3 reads CASSQDHRGTGELFF. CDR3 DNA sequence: TGCGCCAGCAGCCAAGACCACAGGGGGACCGGGGAGCTGTTTTTT.